This T cell receptor (beta chain) appears in the sequencing data of a study of cytomegalovirus exposure and HLA in healthy donors. The study, taken as a whole, reports: Clonal expansion, a later analysis showed, was greater in HLA-associated TCR beta chains than in equally common others.

The germline V gene encodes CDR1 LNHDA and CDR2 SQIVND (reference sequence). Trimming removed 3 bases at V and 0 bases at J, with 9 bases between. The length of the CDR3 is 15 residues. In the PCR, 60 Vbeta and 13 Jbeta primers were used. Here immunoSEQ multiplex PCR was the method, and the copy in TCRdb shows in-frame clones only, minus some. The data hold approximately 140,000 clones, with about 78% observed a single time. As concerns this clone: The target antigen is unknown.

This receptor was identified in a human donor in good health. Material: PBMCs. The chain has TRBV19 and TRBJ1-3; TRBD1 might be the D (5 bases). CDR3 sequence (DNA): TGTGCCAGTAGTATCACAGGTTTCTCTGGAAACACCATATATTTT. Its protein product is CASSITGFSGNTIYF.